A single sample gave rise to the 26 T cell receptor beta chains below, sequenced in a study of OX40 agonist ivuxolimab in advanced cancers. Some clones are missing from TCRdb's copy, which holds only in-frame ones; the method was immunoSEQ multiplex PCR. The sample consists of roughly 97,000 clones, around 90% of them appearing once. Sequenced here: CD4+ or CD8+ T cells sorted from blood, sampled in a trial of the OX40 agonist ivuxolimab. These receptors originate from an adult with an advanced solid tumor such as melanoma, head and neck, liver or kidney cancer.

V usage is TRBV7-2 and J usage is TRBJ2-3, with a weak D call TRBD2 (6 bases). The CDR3 sequence is 13 residues long. V dropped 5 bases and J dropped 9 bases, with 15 bases sitting between them. Looked up from germline, CDR1 is SGHTA and CDR2 is FQGNSA. The CDR3 nucleotides read TGTGCCAGCAGCGTCGGAGGGGCAGGCACGCAGTATTTT. As protein: CASSVGGAGTQYF.

The V call is TRBV30, the J call TRBJ1-2; no clear D gene. Germline V gene sequence: CDR1 GTSNPN, CDR2 SVGIG (reference sequence). This CDR3 has 14 residues. V was pared by 5 bases and J by 6 bases, with 19 bases between. The CDR3 bases are TGTGCCTGGGGGAGGGTCCCGGGAGGAGATGGCTACACCTTC. This codes for CAWGRVPGGDGYTF.

This rearrangement joins TRBV6-1 to TRBJ2-1, with TRBD1 as a possible D gene (5 bases). This CDR3 has 11 amino acids. Germline CDR1 MNHNS, CDR2 SASEGT. With 5 bases removed from V and 14 bases from J, the gap between germline ends came to 13 bases. The CDR3 bases are TGTGCCAGCAGTCTAGGACAAGTGGAGTTCTTC. Its protein product is CASSLGQVEFF.

This clone was recorded a few times. This chain connects TRBV30 to TRBJ1-1; D gene uncertain. The CDR3 has 15 residues. Trimming left V 0 bases short and J 1 base short, with 12 bases between. Germline CDR1 reads GTSNPN; CDR2 reads SVGIG (reference sequence). CDR3 amino acids: CAWSVRGRKNTEAFF. CDR3 nucleotide sequence: TGTGCCTGGAGTGTACGAGGACGGAAGAACACTGAAGCTTTCTTT.

CDR3 coding DNA: TGCGCCAGCAGCTTGGTGCAGGGAGAGACCCAGTACTTC. This encodes CASSLVQGETQYF. V usage is TRBV5-1 and J usage is TRBJ2-5; a weak D match, TRBD1 (5 bases). The length of the CDR3 is 13 residues. Germline CDR1 reads SGHRS; CDR2 reads YFSETQ. Trimming took off 0 bases at V and 4 bases at J, with 7 bases between the two ends.

V usage is TRBV10-3 and J usage is TRBJ2-7; tentatively, D is TRBD1 (5 bases). V was trimmed by 0 bases and J by 3 bases, leaving 9 bases between them. This CDR3 comprises 14 residues. Germline CDR1 ENHRY, CDR2 SYGVKD. CDR3 in amino acids: CAISESGQGYEQYF. DNA of the CDR3: TGTGCCATCAGTGAGTCTGGGCAGGGCTACGAGCAGTACTTC.

This chain links TRBV28 with TRBJ2-1; 8 nucleotides align to TRBD2. The CDR3 consists of 15 residues. J was trimmed by 5 bases and V by 5 bases; bases with no gene match: 8. The V gene's germline CDR1 is MDHEN and CDR2 SYDVKM. The CDR3 DNA is TGTGCCAGCAGTGTCTGGCGGGGGGCTAACAATGAGCAGTTCTTC. Amino acid sequence: CASSVWRGANNEQFF. Drawing the rest from reference TRBV28 and TRBJ2-1, the complete variable domain is DVKVTQSSRYLVKRTGEKVFLECVQDMDHENMFWYRQDPGLGLRLIYFSYDVKMKEKGDIPEGYSVSREKKERFSLILESASTNQTSMYLCASSVWRGANNEQFFGPGTRLTVL.

The CDR3, as DNA: TGTGCCAGCAGGCCGACAGGGGGCTTTAATGAAAAACTGTTTTTT. The encoded protein is CASRPTGGFNEKLFF. V and J are TRBV7-2 and TRBJ1-4; 10 nucleotides agree with TRBD1. V shed 6 bases and J 4 bases; nucleotides not matched to a gene: 5. CDR1 is SGHTA, CDR2 FQGNSA, per germline. The CDR3 contains 15 residues.

This chain uses TRBV7-2 with TRBJ1-6; D is ambiguous. V dropped 5 bases and J dropped 8 bases, with 13 bases sitting between them. CDR3 length: 14 residues. Germline V CDR1 and CDR2: SGHTA, FQGNSA. The CDR3 loop is CASSGSPAYSPLHF. The CDR3, as DNA: TGTGCCAGCAGCGGATCCCCGGCGTATTCACCCCTCCACTTT.

V is TRBV5-1 and J is TRBJ2-3; TRBD1 matches 9 bases. Losses at the gene ends were 4 bases for V and 6 bases for J; bases not matched to a gene: 6. The CDR3 has 14 residues. Per the germline V gene, CDR1 is SGHRS and CDR2 is YFSETQ. The CDR3: CASSPGQGWDTQYF. DNA for the CDR3: TGCGCCAGCAGCCCCGGACAGGGGTGGGATACGCAGTATTTT.

This clone was detected a few times. V and J are TRBV28 and TRBJ1-5; no reliable D call. Trimming cost V 11 bases and J 2 bases, with 16 bases left between them. The CDR3 extends over 14 amino acids. CDR1 is MDHEN and CDR2 is SYDVKM in the germline V gene. CDR3 amino acids: CASIKQRGNQPQHF. The CDR3 coding sequence is TGTGCCTCAATAAAACAGCGAGGCAATCAGCCCCAGCATTTT.

The chain has TRBV28 and TRBJ2-1; a possible D gene is TRBD2 (7 bases). The V end was cut by 7 bases, the J end by 9 bases, with 22 bases between. The CDR3 sequence is 15 residues long. Germline CDR1 and CDR2: MDHEN and SYDVKM. CDR3 region: CASTGGPRKMSEQFF. Written as DNA, the CDR3 is TGTGCCAGCACCGGGGGGCCTAGAAAGATGAGTGAGCAGTTCTTC.

Here the CDR3 DNA reads TGTGCCAGCATGGAACAGACCAATCAGCCCCAGCATTTT. It specifies CASMEQTNQPQHF. The V gene is TRBV28, the J gene TRBJ1-5; D is undetermined. Germline CDR1 MDHEN, CDR2 SYDVKM. Trimming pared 7 bases from V and 3 bases from J, leaving 10 bases between. The CDR3 consists of 13 residues.

V usage is TRBV27 and J usage is TRBJ2-4; 10 bases fit TRBD1. The V gene end was trimmed by 3 bases and the J gene end by 9 bases; junction bases not matched to a gene: 11. This CDR3 is 16 amino acids long. Germline lookup yields CDR1 MNHEY and CDR2 SMNVEV (reference sequence). CDR3 sequence: CASSFRQGAAGGIQYF. CDR3 sequence (DNA): TGTGCCAGCAGTTTCCGACAGGGGGCGGCGGGGGGCATTCAGTACTTC.

This clone was seen only a few times. This chain links TRBV27 with TRBJ1-5; 7 nucleotides line up with TRBD1. V lost 7 bases, J lost 0 bases, and 6 bases stayed unmatched. Germline lookup yields CDR1 MNHEY and CDR2 SMNVEV (reference sequence). The CDR3 extends over 15 amino acids. This CDR3 reads CASTMRGPSNQPQHF. CDR3 nucleotide sequence: TGTGCCAGCACCATGAGGGGGCCTAGCAATCAGCCCCAGCATTTT.

J is TRBJ1-1 and V is TRBV7-9, with D hard to call. Per the germline V gene, CDR1 is SEHNR and CDR2 is FQNEAQ (reference sequence). Trimming cost V 5 bases and J 3 bases, with 10 bases left between them. CDR3 length equals 13 residues. CDR3 DNA: TGTGCCAGCAGCCCAGACTGGGACACTGAAGCTTTCTTT. Translation gives CASSPDWDTEAFF.

This chain joins TRBV6-4 and TRBJ2-3, with TRBD2 matching 8 bases. The germline gives CDR1 MRHNA, CDR2 SNTAGT. The CDR3 is 14 residues long. The ends lost 6 bases at V and 4 bases at J; junction bases unmatched: 6. This CDR3 reads CASSRGGAPDTQYF. The CDR3 region has the DNA TGTGCCAGCAGCCGGGGGGGGGCCCCAGATACGCAGTATTTT.

The rearrangement joins TRBV28 to TRBJ1-2; D remains ambiguous. The CDR3 totals 13 residues. Germline assignment: CDR1 MDHEN and CDR2 SYDVKM. Trimming removed 6 bases at V and 4 bases at J, with 12 bases between. The DNA of the CDR3 is TGTGCCAGCAGGGAACCCGGGAGCTATGGCTACACCTTC. Translation gives CASREPGSYGYTF.

The chain uses TRBV12-1 and TRBJ1-6. TRBV12-1 has pseudogene status. This CDR3 comprises 18 residues. This CDR3 reads CASSFSSFKGGDNSPLHF. The CDR3 nucleotides are TGTGCCAGCAGTTTTTCATCTTTCAAGGGTGGGGATAATTCACCCCTCCACTTT.

The CDR3 spells CASSLAGGETQYF. CDR3 coding DNA: TGTGCCAGCAGCTTAGCAGGGGGGGAGACCCAGTACTTC. The chain employs TRBV11-2 and TRBJ2-5; possible D gene TRBD1, 7 bases. The CDR3 length is 13 residues. V lost 1 base to trimming and J lost 5 bases, with 8 bases between them. Germline CDR1 is SGHAT and CDR2 is FQNNGV.

The chain has TRBV7-2 and TRBJ2-7; 7 bases agree with TRBD1. CDR3 length equals 16 residues. Germline V gene data show CDR1 as SGHTA and CDR2 as FQGNSA. V lost 1 base and J lost 2; bases outside the gene matches: 8. The DNA for the CDR3 is TGTGCCAGCAGCTTAGATCATATGACAGGGACCTACGAGCAGTACTTC. It codes for CASSLDHMTGTYEQYF.

This rearrangement joins TRBV19 to TRBJ2-7; D unresolved. The V end lost 7 bases, the J end lost 0 bases, and 10 bases lay between the germline ends. The germline V gene has CDR1 LNHDA and CDR2 SQIVND (reference sequence). CDR3 size: 13 residues. The CDR3 protein is CASTPPASYEQYF. The CDR3 coding sequence is TGTGCCAGTACCCCGCCAGCCTCCTACGAGCAGTACTTC.

The rearrangement uses TRBV6-5 and TRBJ1-4; D is undetermined. Germline CDR1 MNHEY, CDR2 SVGAGI. Trimming removed 6 bases at V and 7 bases at J, with 15 bases between. The CDR3 sequence is 14 residues long. The CDR3 sequence is CASRGIGSVEKLFF. For the CDR3, the DNA is TGTGCCAGCAGGGGTATTGGGAGCGTTGAAAAACTGTTTTTT.

The chain links TRBV6-1 to TRBJ2-7; perhaps TRBD1 as D (7 bases). Between the trimmed V and J ends, which lost 5 bases and 2 bases, there was a span of 16 bases. The CDR3 covers 15 residues. CDR1 and CDR2 (germline): MNHNS, SASEGT. CDR3 loop: CASSKGGTAAYEQYF. The CDR3 DNA reads as TGTGCCAGCAGTAAAGGGGGGACAGCCGCCTACGAGCAGTACTTC.

This clone was detected only a few times. V gene TRBV10-3 combines with J gene TRBJ2-2; D is possibly TRBD2 (7 bases). Germline values: CDR1 ENHRY, CDR2 SYGVKD. Trimming shortened V by 9 bases and J by 1 base, and 9 bases separated the two germline ends. The CDR3 contains 13 residues. The DNA of the CDR3 is TGTGCCATGCGGGGGCAGAACACCGGGGAGCTGTTTTTT. Translating it yields CAMRGQNTGELFF.

This chain connects TRBV28 to TRBJ2-5; 11 positions agree with TRBD2. Germline V gives CDR1 MDHEN, CDR2 SYDVKM. There are 18 residues in the CDR3. The J segment lost 0 bases and the V segment lost 2 bases, leaving 8 bases of the junction unmatched. CDR3 DNA: TGTGCCAGCAGTTTACGACTAGCGGGGAAAACGTACCAAGAGACCCAGTACTTC. Translated: CASSLRLAGKTYQETQYF.